This entry concerns a single TCR beta chain. Its antigen is unknown. This entry is derived from a study of vaccination and CD4 T cells after COVID-19. Overall study results and limits: Counts of SARS-CoV-2-reactive clonotypes had a median that went from roughly 21 to 40, a nonsignificant change.

In TCRdb, the PCR reads were re-called with MiXCR into one record per CDR3 protein. This table has 20,000 or so distinct CDR3 sequences, about three fifths appearing once. Positive PCR dates ranged from March to December 2020; these dates predated US Alpha, Beta and Delta variants. Germline trimming cut 10 bases from V and 4 bases from J; bases unmatched to any gene: 8. Germline V CDR1 and CDR2: LNHDA, SQIVND (reference sequence). The CDR3 runs 14 residues. This sequence originates from a human donor who had recovered from COVID-19. The genes are TRBV19 and TRBJ2-7; 12 bases line up with TRBD2. The sequenced sample was CD4+ T cells from blood, obtained after SARS-CoV-2 vaccination. The CDR3 protein is CATKTSGSTYEQYF. The CDR3 coding sequence is TGTGCCACTAAGACTAGCGGGAGTACATACGAGCAGTACTTC. The complete variable domain, with remaining parts taken from reference TRBV19 and TRBJ2-7, reads DGGITQSPKYLFRKEGQNVTLSCEQNLNHDAMYWYRQDPGQGLRLIYYSQIVNDFQKGDIAEGYSVSREKKESFPLTVTSAQKNPTAFYLCATKTSGSTYEQYFGPGTRLTVT.